The 30 T cell receptor beta chains below come from one sample, sequenced in a study of OX40 agonist ivuxolimab in advanced cancers. Repertoires were generated with immunoSEQ multiplex PCR, while TCRdb's copy carries only in-frame clones and drops some. The sample contains about 62,000 clones, 80% to 90% of which appear only once. This material consisted of CD4+ or CD8+ T cells sorted from blood, taken in a trial of the OX40 agonist ivuxolimab. Receptors originate from an adult with an advanced solid tumor such as melanoma, head and neck, liver or kidney cancer.

This chain connects TRBV6-1 to TRBJ2-5, with D maybe TRBD2 (6 bases). Between the trimmed V and J ends, which lost 3 bases and 5 bases, there was a span of 16 bases. From germline, CDR1 is MNHNS and CDR2 SASEGT. There are 15 residues in the CDR3. The CDR3 protein is CASSEWRGRGETQYF. The CDR3, as DNA: TGTGCCAGCAGTGAGTGGCGGGGTAGGGGCGAGACCCAGTACTTC.

This chain uses TRBV19 with TRBJ2-5, with D perhaps TRBD1 (5 bases). Trimming stripped 4 bases from V and 4 bases from J, with 13 bases between. CDR1 is LNHDA and CDR2 is SQIVND in the germline V gene (reference sequence). This CDR3 is built from 14 residues. The CDR3 loop is CASSTFIQGETQYF. In DNA, the CDR3 is TGTGCCAGTAGTACCTTCATTCAGGGAGAGACCCAGTACTTC.

This sequence joins TRBV5-1 and TRBJ2-3, with D uncertain. This CDR3 contains 13 residues. Germline-derived CDR1 and CDR2 are SGHRS and YFSETQ. V lost 0 bases and J lost 4, with 6 bases in between. As DNA, the CDR3 is TGCGCCAGCAGCTTGGACTGGGCAGATACGCAGTATTTT. Amino acid sequence: CASSLDWADTQYF.

J is TRBJ2-5 and V is TRBV6-1; D uncertain. Trimming left V 4 bases short and J 4 bases short, with 10 bases between. Germline V gene sequence: CDR1 MNHNS, CDR2 SASEGT. CDR3 length: 13 residues. The CDR3 DNA reads TGTGCCAGCAGTGTCATCCTGGGAGAGACCCAGTACTTC. It is translated as CASSVILGETQYF.

V and J are TRBV28 and TRBJ2-1; D gene uncertain. The length of the CDR3 is 17 residues. Germline CDR1 MDHEN, CDR2 SYDVKM. V gave up 7 bases and J gave up 2 bases, with 21 bases separating them. As DNA, the CDR3 is TGTGCCAGCACCACTTATCGCTCAGTCGTTACCTACAATGAGCAGTTCTTC. Translated: CASTTYRSVVTYNEQFF.

The chain uses TRBV6-1 and TRBJ1-6; D is possibly TRBD1 (5 bases). Trimming took off 6 bases at V and 11 bases at J, with 11 bases between the two ends. This CDR3 comprises 12 residues. Looked up from germline, CDR1 is MNHNS and CDR2 is SASEGT. The CDR3, as DNA: TGTGCCAGCAGCTGGGACGGAACACCCCTCCACTTT. Translation: CASSWDGTPLHF.

The V gene is TRBV19, the J gene TRBJ2-7; 9 bases match TRBD1. The V and J ends lost 0 bases and 4 bases, in that order; junction bases with no gene match: 1. CDR1 is LNHDA, CDR2 SQIVND, per germline (reference sequence). CDR3 size: 14 residues. DNA of the CDR3: TGTGCCAGTAGTATAGACGACAGGGGGTACGAGCAGTACTTC. Translating gives CASSIDDRGYEQYF.

CDR3 sequence: CASSLPSTYGYTF. In nucleotides, the CDR3 is TGCGCCAGCAGCTTGCCCTCGACCTATGGCTACACCTTC. The chain links TRBV5-1 to TRBJ1-2; D ambiguous. The germline V and J ends were trimmed by 1 base and 4 bases, with 8 bases remaining between them. Germline CDR1 is SGHRS and CDR2 is YFSETQ. The CDR3 is 13 residues long.

This chain links TRBV19 with TRBJ1-2; D gene unclear. V was clipped by 5 bases and J by 3 bases, with 10 bases between them. The CDR3 contains 13 residues. Germline loops: CDR1 LNHDA, CDR2 SQIVND (reference sequence). CDR3 residues: CASSGGVYYGYTF. For the CDR3, the DNA is TGTGCCAGTAGTGGAGGAGTATACTATGGCTACACCTTC.

CDR3 sequence: CASSLGGISNQPQHF. CDR3 in DNA: TGCGCCAGCAGCTTGGGCGGGATTAGCAATCAGCCCCAGCATTTT. The rearrangement joins TRBV5-1 to TRBJ1-5; D call uncertain. The CDR3 length is 15 residues. Per germline, CDR1 SGHRS and CDR2 YFSETQ. Trimming took 0 bases from V and 0 from J, leaving 7 bases between them.

CDR3 DNA sequence: TGCGCCAGCAGCTTGGACGGGGACGGGGAGCTGTTTTTT. This gives the protein CASSLDGDGELFF. The V gene is TRBV5-1, the J gene TRBJ2-2, with D possibly being TRBD2 (5 bases). Deletions cut 0 bases from V and 7 bases from J, with 7 bases between. The CDR3 consists of 13 residues. Germline V gene data show CDR1 as SGHRS and CDR2 as YFSETQ. Complete variable domain (other parts from reference TRBV5-1 and TRBJ2-2): KAGVTQTPRYLIKTRGQQVTLSCSPISGHRSVSWYQQTPGQGLQFLFEYFSETQRNKGNFPGRFSGRQFSNSRSEMNVSTLELGDSALYLCASSLDGDGELFFGEGSRLTVL.

CDR3 sequence: CSASGGFFSTDTQYF. The DNA of the CDR3 is TGCAGCGCCAGCGGGGGGTTCTTTAGCACAGATACGCAGTATTTT. V and J are TRBV29-1 and TRBJ2-3; 9 bases agree with TRBD2. CDR1 and CDR2 (germline): SQVTM, ANQGSEA. This CDR3 region has 15 residues. V lost 7 bases, J lost 0 bases, and 8 bases stayed unmatched.

This chain joins TRBV2 and TRBJ2-5; TRBD2 matches 8 bases. CDR1 is SNHLY and CDR2 is FYNNEI in the germline V gene. The CDR3 runs to 14 residues. V lost 3 bases and J lost 3; bases outside the gene matches: 3. CDR3 coding DNA: TGTGCCAGCAGTGACGGGGGGGGTAAAGAGACCCAGTACTTC. It specifies CASSDGGGKETQYF.

In its sample, this clone ranks as medium-sized (0.01 to 0.1%). The CDR3, as DNA: TGTGCCAGCCTCTCCCAAGGGGGTTCACCCCTCCACTTT. As protein: CASLSQGGSPLHF. This sequence joins TRBV2 and TRBJ1-6; perhaps TRBD1 as D (6 bases). Germline V gene sequence: CDR1 SNHLY, CDR2 FYNNEI. Trimming removed 8 bases from V and 9 bases from J, with 14 bases in between. The CDR3 is made up of 13 amino acids.

V gene TRBV19 combines with J gene TRBJ1-2, with a weak D call TRBD1 (6 bases). CDR1 LNHDA and CDR2 SQIVND come from the germline V gene (reference sequence). There are 16 residues in the CDR3. Trimming removed 7 bases from V and 4 bases from J, with 22 bases in between. The CDR3 bases are TGTGCCAGTAATTCTCTCGGGACAAGGGACCTCTATGGCTACACCTTC. Amino acid sequence: CASNSLGTRDLYGYTF. The entire variable domain, with the rest obtained from reference TRBV19 and TRBJ1-2, is as follows: DGGITQSPKYLFRKEGQNVTLSCEQNLNHDAMYWYRQDPGQGLRLIYYSQIVNDFQKGDIAEGYSVSREKKESFPLTVTSAQKNPTAFYLCASNSLGTRDLYGYTFGSGTRLTVV.

The chain joins TRBV6-5 to TRBJ1-1; D gene uncertain. V shed 2 bases and J shed 5 bases, with 18 bases lying between them. Germline-derived CDR1 and CDR2 are MNHEY and SVGAGI. This CDR3 is built from 16 residues. The DNA of the CDR3 is TGTGCCAGCAGTTACGTACCCCCGGGGTTAGGGACTGAAGCTTTCTTT. Protein product: CASSYVPPGLGTEAFF.

The chain couples TRBV7-2 to TRBJ1-6, with no clear D. Deletions cut 1 base from V and 7 bases from J, with 5 bases between. The CDR3 has 13 amino acids. Germline V CDR1 and CDR2: SGHTA, FQGNSA. CDR3 amino acids: CASSLEINSPLHF. The DNA of the CDR3 is TGTGCCAGCAGCTTAGAAATCAATTCACCCCTCCACTTT.

Only one count was recorded for this clone. The chain carries TRBV5-1 and TRBJ2-3; D gene unclear. V gave up 0 bases and J gave up 0 bases, with 11 bases separating them. CDR3 size: 16 residues. Per germline, CDR1 SGHRS and CDR2 YFSETQ. In DNA, the CDR3 is TGCGCCAGCAGCTTGGGGTCACTCCTTAGCACAGATACGCAGTATTTT. It encodes CASSLGSLLSTDTQYF.

The chain is built from TRBV5-6 and TRBJ2-3, with a weak D call TRBD1 (6 bases). Germline CDR1 is SGHDT and CDR2 is YYEEEE. This CDR3 region has 13 residues. Trimming took 3 bases from V and 5 from J, leaving 10 bases between them. The CDR3 here is CASSYRAGDTQYF. The CDR3 DNA reads as TGTGCCAGCAGCTACAGGGCAGGAGATACGCAGTATTTT.

V usage is TRBV29-1 and J usage is TRBJ2-1; D perhaps matches TRBD2 (7 bases). This CDR3 spans 13 amino acids. V lost 7 bases and J 9 bases, leaving 19 bases between the germline ends. From germline, CDR1 is SQVTM and CDR2 ANQGSEA. In nucleotides, the CDR3 is TGCAGCGGGCACAGCGGGACATTCGGTGAGCAGTTCTTC. Amino acid sequence: CSGHSGTFGEQFF.

The genes are TRBV5-1 and TRBJ2-5; 10 positions agree with TRBD2. Germline V gene data show CDR1 as SGHRS and CDR2 as YFSETQ. The V and J ends lost 4 bases and 1 base, in that order; junction bases with no gene match: 7. This CDR3 is 16 amino acids long. DNA for the CDR3: TGCGCCAGCAGCCCCCCCAGACTAGCGGGCCAAGAGACCCAGTACTTC. Encoded protein: CASSPPRLAGQETQYF.

The chain is built from TRBV7-3 and TRBJ2-3; 8 bases line up with TRBD2. Germline lookup yields CDR1 SGHTA and CDR2 FQGTGA. With V trimmed by 5 bases and J by 2 bases, 18 bases remained unmatched. The CDR3 has 19 amino acids. CDR3 region: CASSTPGSGAGVTTDTQYF. CDR3 nucleotides: TGTGCCAGCAGCACACCTGGCTCGGGAGCGGGGGTTACCACAGATACGCAGTATTTT.

This clone has just one count. The chain recombines TRBV7-9 with TRBJ2-7; D unresolved. The CDR3 has 13 amino acids. Germline assignment: CDR1 SEHNR and CDR2 FQNEAQ (reference sequence). The V gene lost 3 bases and the J gene lost 0 bases, with 6 bases spanning the gap. The CDR3 DNA is TGTGCCAGCAGCTTTGAGAGCTCCTACGAGCAGTACTTC. This translates into CASSFESSYEQYF.

The gene calls are TRBV27 and TRBJ1-3, with TRBD1 matching 9 bases. Trimming took 2 bases from V and 1 from J; bases not matched to a gene: 3. This CDR3 has 16 amino acids. The germline V gene has CDR1 MNHEY and CDR2 SMNVEV (reference sequence). This chain's CDR3 is CASSLKTGGSGNTIYF. The CDR3 region has the DNA TGTGCCAGCAGTTTAAAGACAGGGGGGTCTGGAAACACCATATATTTT.

This chain links TRBV2 with TRBJ2-3; possible D gene TRBD2, 5 bases. V was trimmed by 5 bases and J by 4 bases, leaving 13 bases between them. Germline V gives CDR1 SNHLY, CDR2 FYNNEI. CDR3 length: 14 amino acids. This chain's CDR3 is CASSLGVRADTQYF. CDR3 bases: TGTGCCAGCAGTCTCGGGGTCCGGGCAGATACGCAGTATTTT.

V is TRBV7-6 and J is TRBJ2-7; 8 nucleotides line up with TRBD2. CDR3 size: 14 residues. The junction had 2 bases not matched to a gene; V was cut back by 2 bases and J by 2 bases. Germline V gives CDR1 SGHVS, CDR2 FNYEAQ. The CDR3 nucleotides are TGTGCCAGCAGCTTAACTAGCGGTGCCTACGAGCAGTACTTC. Translated, it gives CASSLTSGAYEQYF.

This chain links TRBV6-5 with TRBJ1-1, with D perhaps TRBD1 (5 bases). V was shortened by 2 bases and J by 5 bases, with 18 bases between the two germline ends. This CDR3 is built from 16 residues. Germline V gene data show CDR1 as MNHEY and CDR2 as SVGAGI. CDR3 residues: CASSYGGTLSQTEAFF. Here the CDR3 DNA reads TGTGCCAGCAGTTACGGGGGGACCCTAAGTCAGACTGAAGCTTTCTTT.

This clone is a singleton in its sample. This chain joins TRBV5-1 and TRBJ2-3, with TRBD2 identical over 12 bases. CDR3 length: 17 amino acids. The junction had 10 bases not matched to a gene; V was cut back by 4 bases and J by 4 bases. From germline, CDR1 is SGHRS and CDR2 YFSETQ. The CDR3: CASSANRRTSGADTQYF. CDR3 bases: TGCGCCAGCAGCGCAAACAGACGGACTAGCGGGGCAGATACGCAGTATTTT.

The V and J genes are TRBV2 and TRBJ1-5; TRBD1 agrees at 7 bases. The germline gives CDR1 SNHLY, CDR2 FYNNEI. This CDR3 spans 15 amino acids. Germline trimming cut 8 bases from V and 0 bases from J; bases unmatched to any gene: 7. The CDR3 protein is CASGLTGNSNQPQHF. In DNA, the CDR3 is TGTGCCAGCGGGCTGACAGGGAATAGCAATCAGCCCCAGCATTTT.

The chain combines TRBV28 with TRBJ1-2; 10 nucleotides agree with TRBD1. V shed 5 bases, J shed 6 bases, and the junction held 3 bases outside the gene matches. Germline CDR1 and CDR2: MDHEN and SYDVKM. The length of the CDR3 is 13 residues. The CDR3 coding sequence is TGTGCCAGCAGTACCGGGACAGGGGATGGCTACACCTTC. Residues: CASSTGTGDGYTF.